The next 8 T cell receptor beta chains were all read from a single sample in a study of T cells in Graves' hyperthyroidism and ophthalmopathy. Amplification of TCR beta CDR3 regions used RNA as the template. When the TCR CDR3 underwent first-round RT-PCR, the HTBI primer set was used. TCRdb reprocessed the multiplex PCR reads via MiXCR and lists one record per CDR3 protein. The sample includes a few hundred thousand distinct CDR3 sequences, 15% to 18% of them seen just once. Source material: blood. The receptor set was obtained from a woman in her twenties or thirties with Graves' hyperthyroidism.

This clonotype occurred many times. This sequence joins TRBV12-3 or TRBV12-4 and TRBJ1-2, with D maybe TRBD1 (5 bases). V dropped 2 bases and J dropped 4 bases, with 17 bases sitting between them. This CDR3 has 16 amino acids. The CDR3 DNA follows: TGTGCCAGCAGTTTATCCCCGGGGGGATCTTTCTATGGCTACACCTTC. Amino acids: CASSLSPGGSFYGYTF.

This clonotype was found many times. The chain employs TRBV20-1 and TRBJ1-2, with D maybe TRBD1 (6 bases). CDR3 length equals 12 residues. The V gene lost 5 bases and the J gene lost 2 bases, with 9 bases spanning the gap. The germline gives CDR1 DFQATT, CDR2 SNEGSKA (reference sequence). In nucleotides, the CDR3 is TGCAGTGCTTTCGACAGGAACTATGGCTACACCTTC. This codes for CSAFDRNYGYTF.

In its sample, this clonotype was seen many times. The genes are TRBV27 and TRBJ2-1, with no clear D. Germline CDR1 is MNHEY and CDR2 is SMNVEV (reference sequence). The CDR3 runs 11 residues. The V and J ends lost 6 bases and 6 bases respectively, with 6 bases between them. The CDR3 here is CASSHGNEQFF. CDR3 DNA sequence: TGTGCCAGCAGCCACGGCAATGAGCAGTTCTTC.

This chain connects TRBV5-6 to TRBJ1-1; 9 positions agree with TRBD1. The CDR3 is 15 residues long. Unmatched junction bases numbered 11, after V lost 4 bases and J lost 7 bases. Germline V gene sequence: CDR1 SGHDT, CDR2 YYEEEE. CDR3 loop: CASSPWDRDIGEAFF. CDR3 DNA: TGTGCCAGCAGCCCATGGGACAGGGATATTGGTGAAGCTTTCTTT.

This clonotype came up many times. The chain joins TRBV2 to TRBJ1-2; D not resolved. Germline V CDR1 and CDR2: SNHLY, FYNNEI. Between the trimmed V and J ends, which lost 3 bases and 3 bases, there was a span of 8 bases. This CDR3 is 13 amino acids long. This CDR3 is CASSDPRDYGYTF. CDR3 bases: TGTGCCAGCAGTGACCCGCGGGACTATGGCTACACCTTC.

This clonotype was detected only a few times. V usage is TRBV20-1 and J usage is TRBJ2-7; tentatively, D is TRBD2 (5 bases). The CDR3 extends over 14 amino acids. Germline CDR1 reads DFQATT; CDR2 reads SNEGSKA (reference sequence). Trimming cost V 2 bases and J 2 bases, with 13 bases left between them. CDR3 region: CSARMEAGAYEQYF. DNA of the CDR3: TGCAGTGCTAGAATGGAGGCCGGGGCCTACGAGCAGTACTTC.

The genes are TRBV4-2 and TRBJ2-1; no firm D call. CDR3 length: 15 residues. Germline lookup yields CDR1 LGHNA and CDR2 YNFKEQ. Trimming stripped 2 bases from V and 7 bases from J, with 15 bases between. The CDR3 coding sequence is TGTGCCAGCAGCCAAACAGCCAACCCTAGGAATGAGCAGTTCTTC. Amino acid sequence: CASSQTANPRNEQFF.

This clonotype was observed a few times. Here the CDR3 reads CSASGFRGEQFF. The CDR3 DNA follows: TGCAGTGCTAGCGGCTTCCGTGGTGAGCAGTTCTTC. V gene TRBV20-1 combines with J gene TRBJ2-1; D is unclear. The CDR3 contains 12 residues. Trimming pared 3 bases from V and 9 bases from J, leaving 12 bases between. Per germline, CDR1 DFQATT and CDR2 SNEGSKA (reference sequence).